The rows below give T cell receptor beta chains drawn from one sample of a study of a mutant IDH1 vaccine in newly diagnosed glioma. The antigens these receptors bind are not known. Repertoires were generated with immunoSEQ multiplex PCR, while TCRdb's copy carries only in-frame clones and drops some. The data hold about 38,000 clones, with about four fifths observed a single time. Sequenced material: PBMCs, taken from a glioma patient whose treatment included an IDH1 peptide vaccine. These receptors were obtained from a man aged 35-49 years with glioma. CDR3s leave out the opening cysteine and the closing phenylalanine or tryptophan. D genes are given only for firm matches.

j_gene	v_gene	d_gene	CDR3aa
TRBJ1-3	TRBV6-5	-	ASSSQGGSGNTIY
TRBJ1-5	TRBV21-1	-	ASSRLAGEEDQPQH
TRBJ2-3	TRBV5-6	-	ASSGGRRTDTQY
TRBJ2-1	TRBV28	-	ASSLRRRVWDYNEQF
TRBJ2-5	TRBV11-2	TRBD1	ASSSFGGTGQETQY
TRBJ2-2	TRBV5-1	-	ASSLGSANTGELF
TRBJ1-6	TRBV5-5	-	ASSLGSGDSPLH
TRBJ1-1	TRBV30	-	AWTGRPLNTEAF
TRBJ2-5	TRBV5-6	-	ASSFWGAGYQETQY
TRBJ1-1	TRBV2	-	ASRRDIKLNTEAF
TRBJ2-1	TRBV5-6	-	ASSLGGRNYNEQF
TRBJ2-7	TRBV4-3	-	ASSQGAGSSYEQY
TRBJ2-2	TRBV4-3	TRBD2	ASSQGTSGSGELF
TRBJ2-7	TRBV7-9	TRBD1	ASSRGQGYEQY
TRBJ2-7	TRBV7-9	TRBD2	ASSLYSGRTLYEQY
TRBJ2-2	TRBV5-1	TRBD1	ASSPGQRNTGELF
TRBJ2-3	TRBV30	-	AWRWELADTQY
TRBJ1-1	TRBV6-5	-	ASSYGQKNTEAF
TRBJ2-1	TRBV10-3	TRBD1	ASRDRDSSYNEQF
TRBJ2-1	TRBV4-2	TRBD2	ASSQAPSGEHNEQF
TRBJ1-1	TRBV19	TRBD1	ASSIGTGGERNTEAF
TRBJ2-5	TRBV9	-	ASSPEVPGETQY
TRBJ2-3	TRBV7-8	-	ASSLGTDTQY
TRBJ1-2	TRBV19	TRBD1	ASSMRTGRNYGYT
TRBJ2-7	TRBV28	-	ASSRRRMGKYEQY
TRBJ1-1	TRBV19	-	ASSILGRGTEAF
TRBJ1-1	TRBV6-5	-	ASSSDGLNTEAF
TRBJ2-5	TRBV15	TRBD1	ATSRDRGQETQY